The T cell receptor (beta chain) under discussion was sequenced for a study of CD4+ T cells in melanoma. Some clones are missing from TCRdb's copy, which holds only in-frame ones; the method was immunoSEQ multiplex PCR. The sample carries over 8,000 clones, about two thirds recorded once. About this clone itself: The antigen is undetermined.

V lost 1 base and J lost 10; bases outside the gene matches: 9. The CDR3 runs 16 residues. Germline CDR1 and CDR2: SGHVS and FQNEAQ. Study-wide findings and caveats: CD8+ T cell, macrophage and B cell function reportedly correlated with neoantigen-specific CD4+ T cells.

The chain combines TRBV7-8 with TRBJ1-6; 8 nucleotides match TRBD1. The sequence was obtained from a human donor with melanoma. The sequencing input was cells from a culture (not recorded whether cultured in vitro). CDR3 sequence reads: CASSLGRGDRRSPLHF. The CDR3 nucleotides are TGTGCCAGCAGCTTAGGGAGGGGGGACAGGAGGTCACCCCTCCACTTT.